This T cell receptor (beta chain) emerged from a study of T-cell reconstitution after alpha-beta-depleted transplantation in children. This clonotype has more than one count but fewer than ten. Unique molecular identifiers were built into the TCRbeta library. TCRdb passed the PCR reads through MiXCR, listing each CDR3 protein once. The top ten hold over 25% of the sample, which has about 980,000 distinct CDR3 sequences, roughly 29% seen once. Germline CDR1 reads SGHRS; CDR2 reads YFSETQ. The CDR3 sequence is 14 residues long. V was clipped by 0 bases and J by 3 bases, with 7 bases between them. This chain joins TRBV5-1 and TRBJ1-5; unclear D gene. This TCR derives from a boy in the first two years of life who had a stem cell transplant for SCID, so the T cells may come from the graft donor. The source material was PBMCs, mostly from graft donor cells, sampled 360 days after TCRalphabeta/CD19-depleted stem cell transplant. The CDR3 loop reads CASSLGSPNQPQHF. The CDR3 coding sequence is TGCGCCAGCAGCTTGGGCAGCCCCAATCAGCCCCAGCATTTT.